Shown below are 10 T cell receptor beta chains from a single sample sequenced in a study of CDR3 diversity in severe acne. TCRdb redid the calling of the PCR reads with MiXCR, one entry per CDR3 protein. Seen here are about 84,000 distinct CDR3 sequences, under 65% observed once, and the top ten hold 13% to 15%. Sequencing used blood. Receptors originate from a male donor in good health, without acne.

In its sample, this clonotype was seen many times. The gene calls are TRBV12-3 or TRBV12-4 and TRBJ2-7; D possibly corresponds to TRBD1 (5 bases). The CDR3 is 14 residues long. The V end lost 5 bases, the J end lost 1 base, and 12 bases lay between the germline ends. The CDR3 DNA is TGTGCCAGCAGTAGTAAAACAGGTTCCTACGAGCAGTACTTC. It specifies CASSSKTGSYEQYF.

CDR3 loop: CASSSGRQETQYF. DNA for the CDR3: TGTGCCAGCAGTAGCGGGAGACAAGAGACCCAGTACTTC. This rearrangement joins TRBV9 to TRBJ2-5, with 9 bases identical to TRBD2. The CDR3 runs 13 residues. V lost 5 bases to trimming and J lost 2 bases; unmatched junction nucleotides: 1. Germline CDR1 is SGDLS and CDR2 is YYNGEE.

This clonotype was found many times. CDR3 region: CASSSTGGRTFF. The CDR3 DNA is TGTGCCAGCAGTTCGACAGGGGGCAGAACTTTCTTT. The chain has TRBV28 and TRBJ1-1; 10 nucleotides match TRBD1. Per the germline V gene, CDR1 is MDHEN and CDR2 is SYDVKM. The CDR3 loop spans 12 amino acids. Trimming at V came to 4 bases and at J to 12 bases, leaving 5 bases not matched to a gene. Together with reference TRBV28 and TRBJ1-1, the CDR3 gives the full variable domain: DVKVTQSSRYLVKRTGEKVFLECVQDMDHENMFWYRQDPGLGLRLIYFSYDVKMKEKGDIPEGYSVSREKKERFSLILESASTNQTSMYLCASSSTGGRTFFGQGTRLTVV.

This rearrangement joins TRBV6-4 to TRBJ1-3; tentatively, D is TRBD1 (6 bases). CDR3 length equals 16 residues. CDR1 and CDR2 from the germline V gene are MRHNA and SNTAGT. The V end lost 4 bases, the J end lost 0 bases, and 13 bases lay between the germline ends. CDR3 residues: CASSASADSSGNTIYF. The CDR3 region has the DNA TGTGCCAGCAGTGCCTCGGCGGACAGCTCTGGAAACACCATATATTTT.

J is TRBJ2-5 and V is TRBV24-1; 8 bases map to TRBD1. CDR3 size: 13 residues. In germline, CDR1 is KGHDR, CDR2 SFDVKD. Losses at the gene ends were 4 bases for V and 5 bases for J; bases not matched to a gene: 2. The CDR3 protein is CATSEDRAETQYF. The CDR3 DNA is TGTGCCACCAGTGAGGACAGGGCCGAGACCCAGTACTTC.

This clonotype was seen many times. V and J are TRBV5-6 and TRBJ2-5; D unresolved. The CDR3 runs to 15 residues. V dropped 4 bases and J dropped 4 bases, with 17 bases sitting between them. In germline, CDR1 is SGHDT, CDR2 YYEEEE. CDR3 sequence (DNA): TGTGCCAGCAGCCCCAGGTTATGGCTACTAGAGACCCAGTACTTC. This codes for CASSPRLWLLETQYF.

The chain employs TRBV6-5 and TRBJ1-1; tentative D call: TRBD1 (6 bases). Germline loops: CDR1 MNHEY, CDR2 SVGAGI. V gave up 0 bases and J gave up 1 base, with 9 bases separating them. The CDR3 has 15 amino acids. The CDR3 DNA reads TGTGCCAGCAGTTACTCGGGACATACGAACACTGAAGCTTTCTTT. Encoded protein: CASSYSGHTNTEAFF.

This clonotype appeared many times. The J gene is TRBJ2-1, the V gene TRBV5-6; TRBD2 matches at 7 bases. This CDR3 has 17 amino acids. Trimming took 0 bases from V and 0 from J; bases not matched to a gene: 6. The V gene's germline CDR1 is SGHDT and CDR2 YYEEEE. CDR3 sequence: CASSLVRGGSSYNEQFF. CDR3 bases: TGTGCCAGCAGCTTGGTGCGGGGCGGGAGCTCCTACAATGAGCAGTTCTTC. The full variable domain, its missing parts supplied by reference TRBV5-6 and TRBJ2-1, is DAGVTQSPTHLIKTRGQQVTLRCSPKSGHDTVSWYQQALGQGPQFIFQYYEEEERQRGNFPDRFSGHQFPNYSSELNVNALLLGDSALYLCASSLVRGGSSYNEQFFGPGTRLTVL.

This clonotype was recorded a few times. This rearrangement joins TRBV7-9 to TRBJ1-5; D is uncertain. Germline CDR1 SEHNR, CDR2 FQNEAQ (reference sequence). The V and J ends lost 1 base and 4 bases respectively, with 11 bases between them. There are 15 residues in the CDR3. CDR3 amino acids: CASSLDQATNQPQHF. CDR3 DNA: TGTGCCAGCAGCTTAGATCAGGCGACGAATCAGCCCCAGCATTTT.

Notes on this clonotype: A much larger clone lies a single base off, so this may be a read error. The rearrangement links TRBV27 to TRBJ1-2; possible D gene TRBD1, 6 bases. Germline V lookup: CDR1 MNHEY, CDR2 SMNVEV (reference sequence). V shed 5 bases and J shed 6 bases, with 19 bases lying between them. The CDR3 length is 15 residues. CDR3 region: CASSAAGWGLNGYTF. The CDR3 DNA reads as TGTGCCAGCAGTGCTGCAGGGTGGGGGCTCAATGGCTACACCTTC.